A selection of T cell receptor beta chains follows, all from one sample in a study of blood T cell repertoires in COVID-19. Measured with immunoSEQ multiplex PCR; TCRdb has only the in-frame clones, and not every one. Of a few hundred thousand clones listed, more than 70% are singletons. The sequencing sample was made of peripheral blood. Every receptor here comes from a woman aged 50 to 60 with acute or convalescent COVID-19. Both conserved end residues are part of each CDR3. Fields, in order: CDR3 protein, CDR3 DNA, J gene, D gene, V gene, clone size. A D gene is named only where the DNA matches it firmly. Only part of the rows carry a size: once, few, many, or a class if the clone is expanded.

CAITPHGASYEQYF,TGTGCCATCACCCCCCATGGGGCATCCTACGAGCAGTACTTC,TRBJ2-7,-,TRBV10-3,-
CASSPNSRGVSTDTQYF,TGCGCCAGCAGTCCCAATAGCAGGGGAGTGAGCACAGATACGCAGTATTTT,TRBJ2-3,-,TRBV10-2,-
CASSLTRFETQYF,TGCGCCAGCAGTTTGACTAGGTTTGAGACCCAGTACTTC,TRBJ2-5,-,TRBV5-1,-
CATSDSVFSNEQYF,TGTGCCACCAGTGATTCCGTATTTTCTAACGAGCAGTACTTC,TRBJ2-7,-,TRBV24-1,-
CASSSRTGKSNEQFF,TGTGCCAGCAGCTCACGGACAGGGAAGAGTAATGAGCAGTTCTTC,TRBJ2-1,TRBD1,TRBV7-8,-
CASSPGHGVSYEQYF,TGTGCCAGCAGCCCGGGACACGGGGTGTCCTACGAGCAGTACTTC,TRBJ2-7,-,TRBV28,-
CASSLARGTGGEEKLFF,TGTGCCAGCAGCTTGGCTCGTGGGACAGGGGGCGAAGAAAAACTGTTTTTT,TRBJ1-4,TRBD1,TRBV5-6,-
CSVEDPERGGQYF,TGCAGCGTTGAAGACCCCGAGCGGGGAGGGCAGTATTTT,TRBJ2-3,TRBD2,TRBV29-1,-
CASSHTETTNEKLFF,TGCGCCAGCAGCCATACAGAGACAACTAATGAAAAACTGTTTTTT,TRBJ1-4,-,TRBV4-1,-
CASSLSPTSPLHF,TGTGCCAGCAGCTTATCCCCTACGTCACCCCTCCACTTT,TRBJ1-6,-,TRBV7-3,-
CASSYSQVSMDTQYF,TGTGCCAGCAGTTACTCACAAGTTTCGATGGATACGCAGTATTTT,TRBJ2-3,-,TRBV6-2/TRBV6-3,-
CASSFYRPLSQTGVSEQYF,TGTGCCAGCAGTTTTTATCGCCCACTCTCGCAAACAGGGGTAAGCGAGCAGTACTTC,TRBJ2-7,TRBD1,TRBV28,-
CASRRGQASNYGYTF,TGTGCCAGTAGAAGGGGACAGGCCTCAAACTATGGCTACACCTTC,TRBJ1-2,TRBD1,TRBV19,once
CSVLVQGGTEAFF,TGCAGCGTTTTAGTCCAGGGGGGCACTGAAGCTTTCTTT,TRBJ1-1,TRBD1,TRBV29-1,-
CASNRGGSTDTQYF,TGCGCCAGCAATCGGGGAGGGAGCACAGATACGCAGTATTTT,TRBJ2-3,TRBD2,TRBV5-1,-
CASSLPNNYEQYF,TGTGCCAGCAGCTTACCCAACAATTACGAGCAGTACTTC,TRBJ2-7,-,TRBV7-6,-